Listed here are 6 T cell receptor beta chains from one sample, sequenced in a study of identical twins. TCRdb reprocessed the 5' RACE reads via MiXCR and lists one record per CDR3 protein. The sample has approximately 500,000 distinct CDR3 sequences, 20% to 25% seen once. The data were also submitted as part of a second study, on T cells expressing NK-cell markers.

Input material: CD4+ T cells sorted from blood. These receptors came from a woman aged 18-29 years in good health.

This clonotype appeared a few times. The rearrangement links TRBV20-1 to TRBJ2-7; D unclear. V was trimmed by 6 bases and J by 9 bases, leaving 21 bases between them. Germline V gene lookup returns CDR1 DFQATT and CDR2 SNEGSKA (reference sequence). The CDR3 runs to 13 residues. The CDR3 loop reads CSALDSLRVRQYF. The CDR3 DNA reads TGCAGTGCCCTCGACTCCCTCAGAGTTCGGCAGTACTTC.

This clonotype has more than one count but fewer than ten. The chain carries TRBV28 and TRBJ2-4, with TRBD2 as a possible D gene (5 bases). This CDR3 has 13 amino acids. Germline CDR1 MDHEN, CDR2 SYDVKM. The V end lost 8 bases, the J end lost 1 base, and 9 bases lay between the germline ends. CDR3 DNA sequence: TGTGCCAGCGGAGGCCGGGCCAAAAACATTCAGTACTTC. The encoded protein is CASGGRAKNIQYF. Variable domain in full (rest from reference TRBV28 and TRBJ2-4): DVKVTQSSRYLVKRTGEKVFLECVQDMDHENMFWYRQDPGLGLRLIYFSYDVKMKEKGDIPEGYSVSREKKERFSLILESASTNQTSMYLCASGGRAKNIQYFGAGTRLSVL.

This clonotype was picked up many times. CDR3 residues: CSAFGLPAPYTF. The CDR3 DNA follows: TGCAGTGCTTTCGGACTGCCCGCTCCCTACACCTTC. The V and J genes are TRBV20-1 and TRBJ1-2; D unresolved. Trimming removed 5 bases at V and 10 bases at J, with 17 bases between. Germline V gene sequence: CDR1 DFQATT, CDR2 SNEGSKA (reference sequence). This CDR3 region has 12 residues.

This clonotype was detected only a few times. The CDR3: CASSLLQPGPGSPLHF. DNA for the CDR3: TGTGCCAGCAGCCTACTACAACCGGGACCGGGATCACCCCTCCACTTT. The rearrangement joins TRBV3-1 to TRBJ1-6; D possibly corresponds to TRBD1 (5 bases). V gave up 4 bases and J gave up 10 bases, with 20 bases separating them. This CDR3 spans 16 amino acids. CDR1 is LGHDT, CDR2 YNNKEL, per germline (reference sequence).

This clonotype has just a few counts. V usage is TRBV10-2 and J usage is TRBJ1-2; TRBD1 is a possible D gene (5 bases). Trimming took 2 bases from V and 5 from J, leaving 9 bases between them. The CDR3 loop spans 13 amino acids. Per the germline V gene, CDR1 is WSHSY and CDR2 is SAAADI. CDR3: CASSEGTDYGYTF. For the CDR3, the DNA is TGCGCCAGCAGTGAGGGGACGGATTATGGCTACACCTTC.

Only a few counts were recorded for this clonotype. CDR3 amino acids: CASTRTGSYEQYF. CDR3 in DNA: TGTGCCAGCACCCGGACAGGATCCTACGAGCAGTACTTC. This chain joins TRBV6-1 and TRBJ2-7; 7 bases align to TRBD1. CDR1 and CDR2 (germline): MNHNS, SASEGT. This CDR3 has 13 amino acids. With V trimmed by 7 bases and J by 1 base, 4 bases remained unmatched.